This is a list of T cell receptor beta chains from one sample in a study of blood T cell repertoires in COVID-19. Clones were sequenced by immunoSEQ multiplex PCR, and TCRdb holds only the in-frame ones, with some missing. The table shows 150,000 to 180,000 clones, with around 83% occurring only once. The sequenced sample consisted of peripheral blood. These receptors came from a woman in her fifties or sixties with acute or convalescent COVID-19. CDR3s include the opening cysteine and the closing phenylalanine or tryptophan.

J	V	CDR3
TRBJ2-7	TRBV28	CASSRVSSYEQYF
TRBJ2-5	TRBV10-3	CAISGGQGLETQYF
TRBJ1-1	TRBV30	CAWSVDTYTEAFF
TRBJ1-4	TRBV24-1	CATSAQFRDRGTMRSLREKLFF
TRBJ1-1	TRBV9	CASSSTSGTVNTEAFF
TRBJ2-1	TRBV4-1	CASSQPSVNEQFF
TRBJ1-4	TRBV30	CAWSDGRSNEKLFF
TRBJ1-1	TRBV25-1	CASSEIFHTEAFF
TRBJ2-7	TRBV7-9	CASSPDGGLYEQYF
TRBJ2-1	TRBV2	CASLAGGYNEQFF
TRBJ1-1	TRBV6-5	CASSLTGAGNTEAFF
TRBJ2-7	TRBV29-1	CSVAGTNSHEQYF
TRBJ1-5	TRBV19	CASSNRQLNQPQHF
TRBJ1-1	TRBV7-9	CASSSGGRTEAFF
TRBJ1-1	TRBV6-5	CASGRDSQPSTEAFF
TRBJ1-2	TRBV4-2	CASSQKGGEGPPSGYTF
TRBJ1-1	TRBV3-1/TRBV3-2	CASSPRDSNTEAFF
TRBJ1-2	TRBV6-5	CASSSAGVPYYGYTF
TRBJ2-7	TRBV3-1/TRBV3-2	CASSQDEVGQYF
TRBJ1-4	TRBV14	CASSQDEGRAKKLFF
TRBJ1-5	TRBV7-9	CASSSSLGSYSNQPQHF
TRBJ1-3	TRBV19	CASPHQEEGNTIYF
TRBJ1-2	TRBV12-3/TRBV12-4	CASKIQDNYGYTF
TRBJ1-2	TRBV30	CAWSSGSKGYTF
TRBJ2-2	TRBV11-1	CASSLQGGTGELFF
TRBJ1-2	TRBV5-1	CASSNDGSYGYTF
TRBJ1-2	TRBV6-5	CASSYRGATGYTF
TRBJ1-6	TRBV2	CASSLGQTPNSPLHF
TRBJ1-5	TRBV10-3	CATGKSGSNQPQHF
TRBJ2-3	TRBV11-2	CASSLGGLGPTDTQYF
TRBJ2-3	TRBV11-1	CASRRQPSTDTQYF
TRBJ1-1	TRBV2	CASSAQGIEAFF
TRBJ1-1	TRBV6-6	CASSYSAPSATEAFF
TRBJ1-1	TRBV3-1/TRBV3-2	CASSRQEMNTEAFF
TRBJ2-1	TRBV5-1	CASSLGHGGAYNEQFF
TRBJ1-5	TRBV7-8	CASSWDSSSNQPQHF
TRBJ2-3	TRBV7-2	CASSSQPGLYTDTAYF
TRBJ2-3	TRBV5-1	CASSGGSRHTQYF
TRBJ1-2	TRBV19	CASSDSIEIFNYGYTF
TRBJ2-3	TRBV29-1	CSGAGGSTDTQYF
TRBJ1-1	TRBV29-1	CSVESQPNTEAFF
TRBJ1-4	TRBV30	CAWSLTGRGNEKLFF
TRBJ2-1	TRBV6-5	CASSYSGTLRGNEQFF
TRBJ2-2	TRBV27	CASSQVRGNAGELFF
TRBJ1-2	TRBV5-1	CASSFTFGTEYGYTF
TRBJ1-2	TRBV28	CASSSTGADYGYTF